This TCR beta chain was sequenced for a study of T cell responses to AZD1222 COVID-19 vaccine. The assay was immunoSEQ multiplex PCR, and TCRdb's table has in-frame clones only and misses some. Here the sample spans about 77,000 clones, 92% being singletons. Overall study findings and caveats: At baseline, just 6 or 7 AZD1222 recipients tested seropositive. Among spike-specific TCRs, nearly half reportedly target unmutated variant regions. With two AZD1222 doses given, Spike-specific TCR breadth and depth both rose.

In the case of this clone: As yet, its antigen is unknown.

Germline CDR1 and CDR2: KGHSH and LQKENI. J lost 7 bases, V lost 4 bases, and 3 bases had no gene match. CDR3 length: 13 residues. Sequencing used peripheral blood, obtained 28 days after the second AZD1222 dose. This chain connects TRBV18 to TRBJ1-4; 7 bases match TRBD1. The TCR comes from an adult who received the AZD1222 COVID-19 vaccine. The CDR3 sequence is CASSQGASEKLFF. The CDR3 DNA reads as TGTGCCAGCTCACAGGGGGCTAGTGAAAAACTGTTTTTT.